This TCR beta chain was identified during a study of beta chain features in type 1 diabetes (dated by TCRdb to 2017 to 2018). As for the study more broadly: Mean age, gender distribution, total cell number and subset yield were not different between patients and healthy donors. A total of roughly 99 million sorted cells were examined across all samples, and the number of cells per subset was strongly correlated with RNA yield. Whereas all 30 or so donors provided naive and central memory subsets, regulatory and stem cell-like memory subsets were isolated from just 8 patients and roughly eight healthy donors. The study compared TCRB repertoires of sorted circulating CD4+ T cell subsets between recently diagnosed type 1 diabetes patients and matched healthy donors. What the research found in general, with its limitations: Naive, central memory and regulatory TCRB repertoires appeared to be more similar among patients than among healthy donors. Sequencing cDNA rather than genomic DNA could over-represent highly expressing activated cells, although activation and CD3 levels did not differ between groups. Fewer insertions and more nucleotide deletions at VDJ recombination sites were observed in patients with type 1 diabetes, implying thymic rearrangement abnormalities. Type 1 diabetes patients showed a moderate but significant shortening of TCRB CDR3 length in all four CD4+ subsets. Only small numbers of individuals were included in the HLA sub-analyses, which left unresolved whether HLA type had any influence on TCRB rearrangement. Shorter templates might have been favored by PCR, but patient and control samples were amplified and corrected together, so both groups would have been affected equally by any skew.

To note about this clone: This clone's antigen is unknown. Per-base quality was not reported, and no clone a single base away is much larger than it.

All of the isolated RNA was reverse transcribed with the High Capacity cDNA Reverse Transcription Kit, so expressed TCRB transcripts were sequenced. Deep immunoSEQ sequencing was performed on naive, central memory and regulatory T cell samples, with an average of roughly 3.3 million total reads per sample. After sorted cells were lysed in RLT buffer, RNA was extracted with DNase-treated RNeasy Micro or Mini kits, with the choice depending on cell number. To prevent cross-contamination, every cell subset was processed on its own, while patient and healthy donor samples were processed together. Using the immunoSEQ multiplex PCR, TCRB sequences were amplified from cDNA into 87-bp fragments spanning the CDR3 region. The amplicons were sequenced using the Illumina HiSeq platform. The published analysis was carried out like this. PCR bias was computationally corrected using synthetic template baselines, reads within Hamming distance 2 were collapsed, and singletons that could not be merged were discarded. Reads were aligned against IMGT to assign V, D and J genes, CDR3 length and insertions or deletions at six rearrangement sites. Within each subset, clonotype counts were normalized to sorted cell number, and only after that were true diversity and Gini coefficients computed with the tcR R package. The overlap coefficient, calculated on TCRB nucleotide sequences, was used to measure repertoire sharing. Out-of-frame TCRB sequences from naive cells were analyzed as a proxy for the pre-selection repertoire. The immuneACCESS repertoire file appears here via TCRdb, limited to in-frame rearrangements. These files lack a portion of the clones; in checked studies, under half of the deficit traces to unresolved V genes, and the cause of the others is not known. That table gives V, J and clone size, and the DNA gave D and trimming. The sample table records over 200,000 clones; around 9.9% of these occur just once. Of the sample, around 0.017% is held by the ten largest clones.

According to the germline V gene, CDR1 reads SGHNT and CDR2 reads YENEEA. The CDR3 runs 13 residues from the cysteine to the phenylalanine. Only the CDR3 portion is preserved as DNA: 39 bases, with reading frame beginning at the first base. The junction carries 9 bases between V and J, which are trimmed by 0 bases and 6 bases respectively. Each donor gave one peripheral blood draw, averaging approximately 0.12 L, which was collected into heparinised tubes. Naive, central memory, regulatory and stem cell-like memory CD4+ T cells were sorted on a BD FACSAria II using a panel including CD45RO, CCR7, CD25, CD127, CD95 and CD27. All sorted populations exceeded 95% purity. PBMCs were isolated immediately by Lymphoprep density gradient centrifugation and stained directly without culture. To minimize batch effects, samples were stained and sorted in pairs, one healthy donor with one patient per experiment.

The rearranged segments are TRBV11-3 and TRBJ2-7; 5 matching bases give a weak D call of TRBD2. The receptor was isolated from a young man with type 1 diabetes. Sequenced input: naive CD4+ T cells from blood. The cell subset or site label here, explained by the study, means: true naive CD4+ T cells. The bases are TGTGCCAGCAGCTTAGAGAGGAGGAGCGAGCAGTACTTC. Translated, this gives CASSLERRSEQYF.